This T cell receptor (beta chain) emerged from a study of blood T cells in healthy people across ages. Regarding the study as a whole: Total diversity from one million sequenced T cells was likely underestimated. The long-lived group displayed more naive CD4+ cells, plus higher diversity, than the aged donors did.

Aged roughly 6 to 90, donors were systemically healthy Caucasians from Russia. PBMCs numbering at least 6 million were isolated per sample. Trimming removed 1 base from V and 4 bases from J; junction bases left unmatched: 3. CDR1 and CDR2 (germline): SGHAT, FQNNGV. The CDR3 contains 15 residues. Sample-barcoded 5' priming and a J-beta primer mix drove a second PCR of 7 to 11 cycles. Using its own MiXCR run on the 5' RACE reads, TCRdb lists one record per CDR3 protein. The sample lists some 550,000 distinct CDR3 sequences, 40% to 50% occurring once. Only a few counts were recorded for this clonotype. Its antigen remains unknown.

The sequence was collected from an older man in good health. The V and J genes are TRBV11-2 and TRBJ2-1, with 8 bases identical to TRBD2. Source material: blood. CDR3 coding DNA: TGTGCCAGCAGCTTAGTGACGGGGGGGTACAATGAGCAGTTCTTC. Amino acid sequence: CASSLVTGGYNEQFF.